One and the same sample provided the 3 T cell receptor beta chains below, sequenced in a study of blood T cells in healthy people across ages. The authors ran a second PCR of about 6 to 11 cycles using a sample-barcoded 5' primer and a J-beta primer mix. Each CDR3 protein is one row after TCRdb ran MiXCR on the 5' RACE reads. This sample has around 790,000 distinct CDR3 sequences, with 40% to 50% found just once. Source material: blood. All receptors derive from a man in his fifties or sixties in good health.

The gene calls are TRBV3-1 and TRBJ1-2, with D perhaps TRBD1 (5 bases). The CDR3 runs to 13 residues. V lost 4 bases, J lost 8 bases, and 14 bases lay in between. CDR1 LGHDT and CDR2 YNNKEL come from the germline V gene (reference sequence). Written as DNA, the CDR3 is TGTGCCAGCAGCCCCAGGTGGGGGGACGGCTACACCTTC. Translating gives CASSPRWGDGYTF.

The chain couples TRBV20-1 to TRBJ1-5, with a possible D match to TRBD1 (5 bases). Germline V gives CDR1 DFQATT, CDR2 SNEGSKA (reference sequence). This CDR3 spans 13 amino acids. Trimming took 0 bases from V and 7 from J, leaving 10 bases between them. The DNA for the CDR3 is TGCAGTGCTAGAGAGACGGGGGACCAGCCCCAGCATTTT. Translation gives CSARETGDQPQHF.

This clonotype was seen a few times. The rearrangement links TRBV12-3 or TRBV12-4 to TRBJ2-1; 7 bases agree with TRBD2. The ends lost 7 bases at V and 0 bases at J; junction bases unmatched: 9. This CDR3 comprises 16 residues. The CDR3 region has the DNA TGTGCCAGCAAAGAAGGCGGGGGAAGCTCCTACAATGAGCAGTTCTTC. Protein sequence: CASKEGGGSSYNEQFF.